Listed below are T cell receptor beta chains from one sample, sequenced in a study of shared clonotypes between healthy human individuals. This table comes from immunoSEQ multiplex PCR, and its TCRdb copy is limited to in-frame clones, with some not included. The top ten hold about 24% of the sample, which has about 750,000 clones, 80% to 95% seen once. Material for sequencing was naive CD8+ T cells sorted from blood. Receptor source: a young man in good health. CDR3s include the opening cysteine and the closing phenylalanine or tryptophan. The order of the fields is J gene, CDR3 length, clone size, V gene, CDR3 protein. Size values are once, few and many counts, or a class for expanded clones, and some rows have none.

J gene: TRBJ2-1; CDR3 length: 14; clone size: NA; V gene: TRBV6-5; CDR3 protein: CASSYSDTYNEQFF
J gene: TRBJ1-1; CDR3 length: 11; clone size: NA; V gene: TRBV5-4; CDR3 protein: CASSLGTEAFF
J gene: TRBJ2-3; CDR3 length: 15; clone size: NA; V gene: TRBV7-9; CDR3 protein: CASSLTSGRGDTQYF
J gene: TRBJ2-2; CDR3 length: 15; clone size: NA; V gene: TRBV4-1; CDR3 protein: CASGPGPQNTGELFF
J gene: TRBJ2-3; CDR3 length: 16; clone size: NA; V gene: TRBV5-1; CDR3 protein: CASSSSVTAPTDTQYF
J gene: TRBJ1-2; CDR3 length: 19; clone size: once; V gene: TRBV10-3; CDR3 protein: CAISEGGTGAAGSNYGYTF
J gene: TRBJ2-2; CDR3 length: 15; clone size: NA; V gene: TRBV7-8; CDR3 protein: CASSPDAGPRGELFF
J gene: TRBJ1-4; CDR3 length: 15; clone size: NA; V gene: TRBV28; CDR3 protein: CASTQGPISNEKLFF
J gene: TRBJ1-5; CDR3 length: 20; clone size: once; V gene: TRBV11-3; CDR3 protein: CASSRTLDTVPKDSNQPQHF
J gene: TRBJ2-3; CDR3 length: 16; clone size: NA; V gene: TRBV4-3; CDR3 protein: CASSQVQGLSTDTQYF
J gene: TRBJ2-7; CDR3 length: 13; clone size: NA; V gene: TRBV28; CDR3 protein: CASSDQGWYEQYF
J gene: TRBJ2-7; CDR3 length: 13; clone size: NA; V gene: TRBV2; CDR3 protein: CASIFRGAYEQYF
J gene: TRBJ2-7; CDR3 length: 14; clone size: NA; V gene: TRBV6-1; CDR3 protein: CASSELGLTYEQYF
J gene: TRBJ2-1; CDR3 length: 13; clone size: NA; V gene: TRBV7-9; CDR3 protein: CASSSPHLNEQFF
J gene: TRBJ2-1; CDR3 length: 16; clone size: NA; V gene: TRBV7-8; CDR3 protein: CASSSPAGQGSNEQFF
J gene: TRBJ1-1; CDR3 length: 15; clone size: NA; V gene: TRBV7-9; CDR3 protein: CASSYGQGMNTEAFF
J gene: TRBJ2-7; CDR3 length: 12; clone size: NA; V gene: TRBV5-1; CDR3 protein: CASSTTGQEQYF
J gene: TRBJ2-6; CDR3 length: 16; clone size: once; V gene: TRBV7-9; CDR3 protein: CASSLSGSRGANVLTF
J gene: TRBJ2-2; CDR3 length: 10; clone size: few; V gene: TRBV25-1; CDR3 protein: CASSSGELFF
J gene: TRBJ2-5; CDR3 length: 14; clone size: NA; V gene: TRBV27; CDR3 protein: CASRLGQATGAQYF
J gene: TRBJ1-5; CDR3 length: 15; clone size: once; V gene: TRBV28; CDR3 protein: CASSFRAGMPQPQHF
J gene: TRBJ2-1; CDR3 length: 16; clone size: NA; V gene: TRBV11-2; CDR3 protein: CASSLDSLAGHNEQFF
J gene: TRBJ1-5; CDR3 length: 15; clone size: NA; V gene: TRBV19; CDR3 protein: CASSGQAYSNQPQHF
J gene: TRBJ2-1; CDR3 length: 15; clone size: NA; V gene: TRBV7-9; CDR3 protein: CASSPEREAYNEQFF
J gene: TRBJ2-3; CDR3 length: 12; clone size: NA; V gene: TRBV6-1; CDR3 protein: CASAPLDRRPYF
J gene: TRBJ2-1; CDR3 length: 15; clone size: NA; V gene: TRBV7-2; CDR3 protein: CASAYLRMTYNEQFF
J gene: TRBJ2-7; CDR3 length: 14; clone size: NA; V gene: TRBV19; CDR3 protein: CASSFGGGTYEQYF
J gene: TRBJ2-1; CDR3 length: 13; clone size: NA; V gene: TRBV9; CDR3 protein: CASSAELGNEQFF